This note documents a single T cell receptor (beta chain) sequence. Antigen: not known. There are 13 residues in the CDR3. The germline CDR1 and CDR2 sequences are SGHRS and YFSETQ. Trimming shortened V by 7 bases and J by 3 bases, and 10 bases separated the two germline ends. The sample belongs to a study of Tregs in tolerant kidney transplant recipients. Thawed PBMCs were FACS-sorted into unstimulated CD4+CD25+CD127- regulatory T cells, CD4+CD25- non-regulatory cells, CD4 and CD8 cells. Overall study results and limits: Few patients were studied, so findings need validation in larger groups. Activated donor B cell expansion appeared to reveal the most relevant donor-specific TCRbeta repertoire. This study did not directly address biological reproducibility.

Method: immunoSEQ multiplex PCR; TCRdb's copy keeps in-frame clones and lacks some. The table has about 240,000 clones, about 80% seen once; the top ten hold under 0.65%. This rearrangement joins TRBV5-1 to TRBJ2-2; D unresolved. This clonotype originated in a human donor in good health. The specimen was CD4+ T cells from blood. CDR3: CASGYDYTGELFF. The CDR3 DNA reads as TGCGCCAGCGGCTATGACTACACCGGGGAGCTGTTTTTT.